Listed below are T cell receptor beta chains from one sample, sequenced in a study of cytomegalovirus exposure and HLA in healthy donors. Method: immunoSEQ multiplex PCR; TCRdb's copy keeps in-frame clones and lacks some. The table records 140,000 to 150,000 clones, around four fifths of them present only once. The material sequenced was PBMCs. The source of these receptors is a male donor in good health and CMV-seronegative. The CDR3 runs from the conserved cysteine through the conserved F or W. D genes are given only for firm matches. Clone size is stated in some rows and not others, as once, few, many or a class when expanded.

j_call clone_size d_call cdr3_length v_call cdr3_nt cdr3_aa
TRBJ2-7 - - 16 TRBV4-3 TGCGCCAGCAGCCCGACCTCGAGCGGGGACACCTACGAGCAGTACTTC CASSPTSSGDTYEQYF
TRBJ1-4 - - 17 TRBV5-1 TGCGCCAGCAGCTGGGGGGAGGGTTTGGCGACTAATGAAAAACTGTTTTTT CASSWGEGLATNEKLFF
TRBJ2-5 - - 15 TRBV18 TGTGCCAGCTCGCCGGACAGCGCGGTCCAAGAGACCCAGTACTTC CASSPDSAVQETQYF
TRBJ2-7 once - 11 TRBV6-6 TGTGGTACTTTAGGGGGCTACGAGCAGTACTTC CGTLGGYEQYF
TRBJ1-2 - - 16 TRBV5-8 TGTGCCAGCAGCATACAGAGGGTGGCTAAAGACTATGGCTACACCTTC CASSIQRVAKDYGYTF
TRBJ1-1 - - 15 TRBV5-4 TGTGCCAGCAGCTTGACAGTGTCCGGGGGGACTGAAGCTTTCTTT CASSLTVSGGTEAFF
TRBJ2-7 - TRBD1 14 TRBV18 TGTGCCAGCTCAGGGACAGAAAGCTCCTACGAGCAGTACTTC CASSGTESSYEQYF
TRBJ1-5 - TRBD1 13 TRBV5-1 TGCGCCAGCAGCTTAAACCCCGGGACAGGGTTGCATTTT CASSLNPGTGLHF
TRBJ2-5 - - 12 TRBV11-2 TGTGCCAGCAGACATAGCGGAGAGACCCAGTACTTC CASRHSGETQYF
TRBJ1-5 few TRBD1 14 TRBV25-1 TGTGCCAGCAGCCCCGGACAGGGGAATCAGCCCCAGCATTTT CASSPGQGNQPQHF
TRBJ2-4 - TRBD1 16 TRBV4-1 TGCGCCAGCAGCCATGACAGGGGGCGAATGAGGGACATTCAGTACTTC CASSHDRGRMRDIQYF
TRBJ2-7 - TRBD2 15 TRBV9 TGTGCCAGCAGCCGTAGCGGGAGGGCCGACTACGAGCAGTACTTC CASSRSGRADYEQYF
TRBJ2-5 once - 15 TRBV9 TGTGCCAGCAGCGTAGGTCCCCATTCCAGGGAGACCCAGTACTTC CASSVGPHSRETQYF
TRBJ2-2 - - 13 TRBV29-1 TGCAGCGTTGTAAGCGGCTTTTCCGGGGAGCTGTTTTTT CSVVSGFSGELFF
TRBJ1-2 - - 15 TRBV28 TGTGCCAGCAGCGGCGGGGACCCAAAGCGGAATGGCTACACCTTC CASSGGDPKRNGYTF
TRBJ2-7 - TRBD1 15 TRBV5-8 TGTGCCAGCAGCTATGTCTTGACAGGGGGCCGCGAGCAGTACTTC CASSYVLTGGREQYF
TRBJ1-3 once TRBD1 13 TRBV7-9 TGTGCCAGCAGCCTAGGACAGGGGCTTACCATATATTTT CASSLGQGLTIYF
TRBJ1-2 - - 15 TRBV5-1 TGCGCCAGCAGCTTTAAACCGGGACTCCAATACGTCTACACCTTC CASSFKPGLQYVYTF
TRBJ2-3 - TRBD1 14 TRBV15 TGTGCCACCAGTTTACAGGGGGGTTCAGATACGCAGTATTTT CATSLQGGSDTQYF
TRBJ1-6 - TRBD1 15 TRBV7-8 TGTGCCAGCAGCTTAGAGGGGGCGGCTAATTCACCCCTCCACTTT CASSLEGAANSPLHF
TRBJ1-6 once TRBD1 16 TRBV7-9 TGTGCCAGCAGCTTCCAGCCGGGACAGACTTATTCACCCCTCCACTTT CASSFQPGQTYSPLHF
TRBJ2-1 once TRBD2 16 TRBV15 TGTGCCACCAGCGGTGGACTAGCGGGTCGGTACAATGAGCAGTTCTTC CATSGGLAGRYNEQFF
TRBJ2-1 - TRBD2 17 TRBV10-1 TGCGCCAGCAGTGCAGGGACTAGCGGGAACCTCTACAATGAGCAGTTCTTC CASSAGTSGNLYNEQFF
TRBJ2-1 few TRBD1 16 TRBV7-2 TGTGCCAGCAGCGCCAAACAGGGGAGCTCCTACAATGAGCAGTTCTTC CASSAKQGSSYNEQFF
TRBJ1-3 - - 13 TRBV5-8 TGTGCCAGCAGCACATTCTCTGGAAACACCATATATTTT CASSTFSGNTIYF
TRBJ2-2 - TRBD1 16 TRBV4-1 TGCGCCAGCAGCCTCCAACAGGGGGAAGGGACCGGGGAGCTGTTTTTT CASSLQQGEGTGELFF
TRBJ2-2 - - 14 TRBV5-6 TGTGCCAGCAGCGTGACAGAAAACACCGGGGAGCTGTTTTTT CASSVTENTGELFF
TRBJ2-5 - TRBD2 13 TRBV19 TGTGCCAGTAGTACAGGGACTAAAGAGACCCAGTACTTC CASSTGTKETQYF
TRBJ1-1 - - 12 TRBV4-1 TGCGCCAGCAGCCAAGAGGGGGACAAAGCTTTCTTT CASSQEGDKAFF
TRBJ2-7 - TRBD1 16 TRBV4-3 TGCGCCAGCAGCCAAGAGGCAGGGGGCTATCCCTACGAGCAGTACTTC CASSQEAGGYPYEQYF
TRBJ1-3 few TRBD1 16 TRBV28 TGTGCCAGCACCACAGAGACAGGGGCGAGGGGAAACACCATATATTTT CASTTETGARGNTIYF
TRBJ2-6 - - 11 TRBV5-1 TGCGCCAGCAGCTTTAGTGGCGTCCTGACTTTC CASSFSGVLTF
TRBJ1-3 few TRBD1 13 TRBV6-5 TGTGCCAGCAGGGGACAGGGACCAAACACCATATATTTT CASRGQGPNTIYF
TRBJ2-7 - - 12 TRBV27 TGTGCCAGCAGTTTACCCGGGGACGAGCAGTACTTC CASSLPGDEQYF
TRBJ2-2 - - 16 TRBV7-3 TGTGCCAGCAGCCCACGGGGGTCGCGTAACACCGGGGAGCTGTTTTTT CASSPRGSRNTGELFF
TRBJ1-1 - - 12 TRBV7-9 TGTTCCAGCAGCTTAGGCGTAGCTGAAGCTTTCTTT CSSSLGVAEAFF
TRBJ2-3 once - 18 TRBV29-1 TGCAGCGTTGAAGGGGGACTGTGGGGAACCCCCTCAACAGATACGCAGTATTTT CSVEGGLWGTPSTDTQYF
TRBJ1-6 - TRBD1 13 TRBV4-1 TGCGCCAGCAGCCAACAACGGGGGCAGACAGGGCTCTTT CASSQQRGQTGLF
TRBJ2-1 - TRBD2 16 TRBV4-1 TGCGCCAGCAGCCAATATCTCGGGACTAACTACAATGAGCAGTTCTTC CASSQYLGTNYNEQFF
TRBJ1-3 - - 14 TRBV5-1 TGCGCCAGCAGCTTGTCAGGGCAGGAAAACACCATATATTTT CASSLSGQENTIYF
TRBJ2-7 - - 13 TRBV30 TGTGCCTGGAGTTTAGGGGACTCCTACGAGCAGTACTTC CAWSLGDSYEQYF
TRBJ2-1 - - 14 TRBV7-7 TGTGCCAGCAGCTTAGCGCACAGTAGCAATGAGCAGTTCTTC CASSLAHSSNEQFF
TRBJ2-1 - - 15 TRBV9 TGTGCCAGCAGCGTAGTAGGGGGACCCTACAATGAGCAGTTCTTC CASSVVGGPYNEQFF
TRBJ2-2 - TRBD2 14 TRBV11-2 TGTGCCAGCAGCCAAAGACTAGCTGACGGGGAGCTGTTTTTT CASSQRLADGELFF
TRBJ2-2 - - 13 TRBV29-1 TGCAGCGTTGGCCCCCCGGGGAGCGGGGAGCTGTTTTTT CSVGPPGSGELFF
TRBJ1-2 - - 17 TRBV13 TGTGCCAGCAGCTTAGGGACCAGCCCAGGAGGCAGCTATGGCTACACCTTC CASSLGTSPGGSYGYTF